Here is one TCR beta chain with its context. Its antigen is not known. The sample is drawn from a study of monozygotic twins with inflammatory bowel disease. It was approximately 3,500 ng of total RNA that each TCR library used. TCRdb reprocessed the 5' RACE reads and keeps a single row for each CDR3 protein, giving no DNA. The sample features about 450,000 distinct CDR3 sequences, with about 2.2% in its top ten. Study-wide findings and caveats: T cell subtypes were not distinguishable in this analysis.

This TCR came from a human donor with ulcerative colitis or Crohn's disease, or a healthy co-twin of an affected twin (not recorded which). The sequenced material came from blood.

CDR3 loop: CATSDPPLLAGGHNEQFF. The chain employs TRBV24-1 and TRBJ2-1; TCRdb designates TRBD2, a call that cannot be tested without DNA. The germline CDR1 and CDR2 sequences are KGHDR and SFDVKD. This CDR3 has 18 residues.